The clone carrying this T cell receptor (beta chain) was seen only a few times. The sample originates from a study of PD-L1 blockade in urothelial cancer. Background on the study: The number of prior chemotherapy regimens per patient was 0 to 3. At 3 weeks (second dose) and 6 weeks after starting treatment, blood was analyzed.

Synthetic TCR analog templates were spiked into each PCR. Assay: immunoSEQ multiplex PCR; the TCRdb copy retains only in-frame clones and omits some. This sample has about 45,000 clones, with roughly 82% found just once. V lost 4 bases and J lost 8; bases outside the gene matches: 15. The CDR3 is made up of 17 amino acids. Germline assignment: CDR1 MNHNS and CDR2 SASEGT. As for time point: peripheral blood 6 weeks after treatment start. The diagnosis in patients was locally advanced or metastatic urothelial carcinoma. The input for sequencing was PBMCs, taken around atezolizumab (anti-PD-L1) treatment. The genes are TRBV6-1 and TRBJ2-4, with 9 bases aligning to TRBD1. The source is a man in his fifties or sixties with urothelial cancer. In nucleotides, the CDR3 is TGTGCCAGCAGTGGTTCGGGACAGGGCGCCCTAAAGGACATTCAGTACTTC. Amino acids: CASSGSGQGALKDIQYF.